Each of the 16 T cell receptor beta chains below was sequenced from the same sample in a study of shared clonotypes between healthy human individuals. In the naive CD8 group, cells lacked CD45RO and were positively selected for CCR7, so terminally differentiated effector memory CD45RA+ cells were left out. Data came from immunoSEQ multiplex PCR; TCRdb stores just in-frame clones and leaves some out. This table has 1.5 million to 2.5 million clones, about 95% appearing once. Sequencing was carried out using naive CD8+ T cells sorted from blood. These receptor sequences come from a man aged 18-30 years in good health.

The V and J genes are TRBV11-2 and TRBJ2-5; no reliable D call. In germline, CDR1 is SGHAT, CDR2 FQNNGV. The length of the CDR3 is 15 residues. Trimming took off 1 base at V and 5 bases at J, with 14 bases between the two ends. The chain's CDR3 is CASSLGEVAWETQYF. As DNA, the CDR3 is TGTGCCAGCAGCTTAGGAGAGGTGGCGTGGGAGACCCAGTACTTC.

This clone was seen just once. CDR3 bases: TGTGCCAGCAGTGGGACAGGGGGTCATCCGCAGTATTTT. Translation gives CASSGTGGHPQYF. The rearrangement links TRBV6-5 to TRBJ2-3; 11 nucleotides line up with TRBD1. Germline CDR1 MNHEY, CDR2 SVGAGI. The CDR3 length is 13 residues. Trimming cost V 5 bases and J 10 bases; bases outside gene matches: 5.

The gene calls are TRBV5-6 and TRBJ1-6, with D possibly being TRBD1 (5 bases). In germline, CDR1 is SGHDT, CDR2 YYEEEE. The V end lost 4 bases, the J end lost 7 bases, and 15 bases lay between the germline ends. This CDR3 is 15 amino acids long. In DNA form, the CDR3 reads TGTGCCAGCAGCCTCGGGGGGGGTGGGAATTCACCCCTCCACTTT. Its protein is CASSLGGGGNSPLHF.

This sequence joins TRBV6-5 and TRBJ1-1; tentatively, D is TRBD1 (5 bases). The CDR3 totals 12 residues. The germline gives CDR1 MNHEY, CDR2 SVGAGI. V shed 5 bases and J shed 7 bases, with 11 bases lying between them. CDR3 loop: CASSRQSGEAFF. CDR3 bases: TGTGCCAGCAGTAGACAGTCTGGTGAAGCTTTCTTT.

This chain joins TRBV15 and TRBJ1-4; 7 bases fit TRBD1. The ends lost 3 bases at V and 5 bases at J; junction bases unmatched: 6. CDR3 size: 15 residues. Germline lookup yields CDR1 LNHNV and CDR2 YYDKDF (reference sequence). DNA for the CDR3: TGTGCCACCAGCAGGGAGGGGGCAGCAAATGAAAAACTGTTTTTT. Its translation: CATSREGAANEKLFF.

This clone showed up just once. This chain connects TRBV14 to TRBJ2-1; 10 bases are a match to TRBD2. With V trimmed by 5 bases and J by 2 bases, 3 bases remained unmatched. Germline CDR1 and CDR2: SGHDN and FVKESK. The CDR3 is 15 residues long. CDR3 nucleotides: TGTGCCAGCAGCTCACTAGCGGGGCCCTACAATGAGCAGTTCTTC. Residues: CASSSLAGPYNEQFF. Complete variable domain (other parts from reference TRBV14 and TRBJ2-1): EAGVTQFPSHSVIEKGQTVTLRCDPISGHDNLYWYRRVMGKEIKFLLHFVKESKQDESGMPNNRFLAERTGGTYSTLKVQPAELEDSGVYFCASSSLAGPYNEQFFGPGTRLTVL.

V usage is TRBV5-1 and J usage is TRBJ2-6; 7 bases match TRBD1. Losses at the gene ends were 6 bases for V and 16 bases for J; bases not matched to a gene: 13. There are 13 residues in the CDR3. Germline-derived CDR1 and CDR2 are SGHRS and YFSETQ. CDR3 residues: CASTHDNDRELTF. DNA for the CDR3: TGCGCCAGCACCCACGATAACGACAGGGAGCTGACTTTC.

The rearrangement joins TRBV4-2 to TRBJ2-1; D is possibly TRBD2 (5 bases). Per germline, CDR1 LGHNA and CDR2 YNFKEQ. The V gene lost 5 bases and the J gene lost 9 bases, with 17 bases spanning the gap. The length of the CDR3 is 14 residues. The CDR3: CASSLSEVGGEQFF. The CDR3 DNA is TGTGCCAGCAGCTTAAGTGAGGTAGGAGGTGAGCAGTTCTTC.

The CDR3 nucleotides are TGCGCCAGCAGCCAAGATCTACTAGCGGGGGGAGAGACCCAGTACTTC. Translation gives CASSQDLLAGGETQYF. V gene TRBV4-3 combines with J gene TRBJ2-5, with 12 bases fitting TRBD2. Trimming at V came to 0 bases and at J to 4 bases, leaving 3 bases not matched to a gene. Germline V CDR1 and CDR2: LGHNA, YSLEER. The length of the CDR3 is 16 residues.

The gene calls are TRBV20-1 and TRBJ2-7; D is undetermined. The germline gives CDR1 DFQATT, CDR2 SNEGSKA (reference sequence). The CDR3 runs 11 residues. V dropped 3 bases and J dropped 5 bases, with 8 bases sitting between them. CDR3 protein: CSASQSDEQYF. Written as DNA, the CDR3 is TGCAGTGCTAGTCAAAGCGACGAGCAGTACTTC.

The genes are TRBV5-4 and TRBJ1-2; no definite D call. Per germline, CDR1 SGHNT and CDR2 YYREEE (reference sequence). This CDR3 is built from 16 residues. Between the trimmed V and J ends, which lost 0 bases and 0 bases, there was a span of 12 bases. This CDR3 is CASSLGGEGTNYGYTF. For the CDR3, the DNA is TGTGCCAGCAGCTTGGGTGGTGAAGGGACTAACTATGGCTACACCTTC.

This chain uses TRBV6-1 with TRBJ2-7, with TRBD1 as a possible D gene (6 bases). The CDR3 is made up of 14 amino acids. V lost 2 bases to trimming and J lost 4 bases, with 12 bases between them. Germline assignment: CDR1 MNHNS and CDR2 SASEGT. For the CDR3, the DNA is TGTGCCAGCAGTGAATCCTATCAGGGGTACGAGCAGTACTTC. Its protein is CASSESYQGYEQYF.

The chain is built from TRBV27 and TRBJ2-7; 7 nucleotides match TRBD1. Per germline, CDR1 MNHEY and CDR2 SMNVEV (reference sequence). The CDR3 covers 14 residues. V dropped 4 bases and J dropped 2; count of bases not matched to a gene: 5. The CDR3 DNA sequence: TGTGCCAGCAGTTATGGGACAGCCACCTACGAGCAGTACTTC. Protein: CASSYGTATYEQYF.

For this clone: Germline is not matched at one junction end, which may reflect a read error. The chain is built from TRBV2 and TRBJ2-1; no clear D. CDR3 length equals 11 residues. Germline V gene lookup returns CDR1 SNHLY and CDR2 FYNNEI. In DNA form, the CDR3 reads TGTGCCAGCAGTACCTATAATGAGCAGTTCTTC. It yields the protein CASSTYNEQFF.

The chain joins TRBV18 to TRBJ2-1, with 9 bases fitting TRBD2. V lost 1 base, J lost 4 bases, and 2 bases stayed unmatched. The CDR3 sequence is 15 residues long. The germline V gene encodes CDR1 KGHSH and CDR2 LQKENI. The CDR3 here is CASSPLAGEYNEQFF. DNA for the CDR3: TGTGCCAGCTCACCACTAGCGGGGGAATACAATGAGCAGTTCTTC. The full variable domain, rest sourced from reference TRBV18 and TRBJ2-1, is NAGVMQNPRHLVRRRGQEARLRCSPMKGHSHVYWYRQLPEEGLKFMVYLQKENIIDESGMPKERFSAEFPKEGPSILRIQQVVRGDSAAYFCASSPLAGEYNEQFFGPGTRLTVL.

There are a few counts of this clone. At the DNA level, this CDR3 is encoded by other sequences in the same sample as well. The genes are TRBV9 and TRBJ1-5; D is uncertain. CDR1 and CDR2 from the germline V gene are SGDLS and YYNGEE. This CDR3 is built from 13 residues. With 0 bases removed from V and 0 bases from J, the gap between germline ends came to 1 base. The CDR3: CASSVGSNQPQHF. The CDR3 region has the DNA TGTGCCAGCAGCGTAGGTAGCAATCAGCCCCAGCATTTT. The full variable domain, in which reference TRBV9 and TRBJ1-5 provide the parts outside the CDR3, is DSGVTQTPKHLITATGQRVTLRCSPRSGDLSVYWYQQSLDQGLQFLIQYYNGEERAKGNILERFSAQQFPDLHSELNLSSLELGDSALYFCASSVGSNQPQHFGDGTRLSIL.